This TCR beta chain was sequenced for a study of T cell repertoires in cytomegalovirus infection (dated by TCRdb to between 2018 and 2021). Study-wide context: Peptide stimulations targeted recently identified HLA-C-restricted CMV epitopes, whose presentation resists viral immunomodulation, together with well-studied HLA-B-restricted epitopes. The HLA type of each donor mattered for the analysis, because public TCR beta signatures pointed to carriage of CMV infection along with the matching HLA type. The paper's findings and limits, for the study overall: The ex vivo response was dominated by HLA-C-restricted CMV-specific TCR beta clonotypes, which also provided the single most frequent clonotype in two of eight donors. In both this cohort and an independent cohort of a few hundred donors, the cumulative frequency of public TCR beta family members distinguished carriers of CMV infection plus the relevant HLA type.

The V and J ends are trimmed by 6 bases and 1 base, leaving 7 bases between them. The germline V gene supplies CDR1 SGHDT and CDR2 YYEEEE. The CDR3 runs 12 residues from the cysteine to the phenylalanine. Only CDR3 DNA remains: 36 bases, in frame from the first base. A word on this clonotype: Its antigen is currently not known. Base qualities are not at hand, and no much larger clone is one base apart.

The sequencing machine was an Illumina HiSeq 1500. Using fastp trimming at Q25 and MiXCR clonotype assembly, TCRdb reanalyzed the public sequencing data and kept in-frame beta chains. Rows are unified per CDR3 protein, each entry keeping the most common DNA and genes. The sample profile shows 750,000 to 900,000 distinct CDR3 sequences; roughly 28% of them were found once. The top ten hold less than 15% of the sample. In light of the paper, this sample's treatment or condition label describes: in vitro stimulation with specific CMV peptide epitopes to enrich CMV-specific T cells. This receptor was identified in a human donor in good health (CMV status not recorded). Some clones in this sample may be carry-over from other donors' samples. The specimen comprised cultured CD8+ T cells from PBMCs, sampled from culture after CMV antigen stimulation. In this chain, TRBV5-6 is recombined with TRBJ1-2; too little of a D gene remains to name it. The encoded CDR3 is CASKGNNYGYTF. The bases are TGTGCCAGCAAAGGAAATAACTATGGCTACACCTTC.